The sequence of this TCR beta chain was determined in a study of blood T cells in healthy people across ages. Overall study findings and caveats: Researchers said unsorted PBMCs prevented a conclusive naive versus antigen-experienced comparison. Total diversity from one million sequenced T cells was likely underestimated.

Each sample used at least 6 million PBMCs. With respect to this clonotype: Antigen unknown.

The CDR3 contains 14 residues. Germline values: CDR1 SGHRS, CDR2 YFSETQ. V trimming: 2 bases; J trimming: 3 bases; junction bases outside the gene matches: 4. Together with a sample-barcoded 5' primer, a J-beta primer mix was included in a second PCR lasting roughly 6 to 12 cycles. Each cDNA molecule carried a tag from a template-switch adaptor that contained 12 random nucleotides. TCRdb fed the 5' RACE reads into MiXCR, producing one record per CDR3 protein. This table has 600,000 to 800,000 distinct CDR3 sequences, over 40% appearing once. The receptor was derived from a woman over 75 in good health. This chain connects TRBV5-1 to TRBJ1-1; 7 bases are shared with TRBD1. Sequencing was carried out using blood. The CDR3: CASSLTGADTEAFF. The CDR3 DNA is TGCGCCAGCAGCTTAACAGGGGCAGACACTGAAGCTTTCTTT.